This TCR beta chain was obtained from a study of high-grade serous ovarian cancer treatment subgroups. General observations from the study: CDR1 and CDR2 were left unanalyzed; analyses focused on CDR3.

The CDR3 contains 15 residues. Per the germline V gene, CDR1 is WSHSY and CDR2 is SAAADI. V was pared by 6 bases and J by 5 bases, with 12 bases of the junction left unmatched. A note on this clone: What it binds is not known.

Tumor samples were taken before definitive surgery or chemotherapy. Sequencing used immunoSEQ multiplex PCR; TCRdb keeps in-frame clones, though not all of them. Here the sample spans under 10,000 clones, about 76% being singletons. Sample: tumor tissue. This sequence originates from a human donor with high-grade serous ovarian cancer. The rearrangement uses TRBV10-2 and TRBJ2-7, with 8 bases aligning to TRBD1. Here the CDR3 DNA reads TGCGCCAGCAGAGGACAGGGCTACCCTTGGGACGAGCAGTACTTC. Translation gives CASRGQGYPWDEQYF.